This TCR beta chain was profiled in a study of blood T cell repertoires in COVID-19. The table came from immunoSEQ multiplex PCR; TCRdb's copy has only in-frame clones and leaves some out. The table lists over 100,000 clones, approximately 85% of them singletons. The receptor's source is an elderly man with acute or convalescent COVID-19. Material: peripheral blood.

CDR3 DNA: TGTGCCAGCAGGGCCGGGACTAGCGGGACTTACGAGCAGTACTTC. Protein sequence: CASRAGTSGTYEQYF. The rearrangement links TRBV5-4 to TRBJ2-7, with 13 bases lining up with TRBD2. V lost 5 bases, J lost 4 bases, and 6 bases stayed unmatched. Germline V gene data show CDR1 as SGHNT and CDR2 as YYREEE (reference sequence). The CDR3 contains 15 residues.